These 18 T cell receptor beta chains share one sample of origin, sequenced in a study of shared clonotypes between healthy human individuals. Sequencing was performed with immunoSEQ multiplex PCR; in TCRdb, only in-frame clones are kept and a portion is missing. The sample contains 2 million to 2.5 million clones, 93% of which appear only once. Sequencing was done on a sample of naive CD4+ T cells from PBMCs. The subset here: CD45RA+ positively selected. The receptors stem from a man between 18 and 29 years old in good health. Some clones in this sample may be carry-over from other donors' samples.

This sequence joins TRBV19 and TRBJ2-2, with TRBD2 as a possible D gene (6 bases). The CDR3 has 16 amino acids. Looked up from germline, CDR1 is LNHDA and CDR2 is SQIVND (reference sequence). Trimming left V 3 bases short and J 7 bases short, with 18 bases between. This chain's CDR3 is CASSILTGGTGGELFF. CDR3 nucleotide sequence: TGTGCCAGTAGTATCCTAACCGGCGGGACTGGCGGGGAGCTGTTTTTT.

This clone was seen a single time. The sample contains more than one DNA sequence encoding this CDR3. The chain is built from TRBV5-1 and TRBJ1-5; D is uncertain. V was shortened by 1 base and J by 2 bases, with 7 bases between the two germline ends. There are 14 residues in the CDR3. Germline V CDR1 and CDR2: SGHRS, YFSETQ. As DNA, the CDR3 is TGCGCCAGCAGCTTGAACGGGGGCAATCAGCCCCAGCATTTT. Translation gives CASSLNGGNQPQHF.

The chain combines TRBV7-6 with TRBJ2-2; TRBD1 matches at 9 bases. The junction had 4 bases not matched to a gene; V was cut back by 4 bases and J by 4 bases. Germline CDR1 SGHVS, CDR2 FNYEAQ. CDR3 length equals 15 residues. The CDR3 DNA sequence: TGTGCCAGCAGCTACGGACAGGGGCGCACCGGGGAGCTGTTTTTT. Residues: CASSYGQGRTGELFF. The whole variable domain, filled in from reference TRBV7-6 and TRBJ2-2, reads GAGVSQSPRYKVTKRGQDVALRCDPISGHVSLYWYRQALGQGPEFLTYFNYEAQQDKSGLPNDRFSAERPEGSISTLTIQRTEQRDSAMYRCASSYGQGRTGELFFGEGSRLTVL.

CDR3 residues: CASTTGPGAYEQYF. CDR3 coding DNA: TGTGCCAGCACCACGGGTCCGGGGGCCTACGAGCAGTACTTC. The V gene is TRBV28, the J gene TRBJ2-7; D perhaps matches TRBD2 (6 bases). This CDR3 comprises 14 residues. V was trimmed by 7 bases and J by 2 bases, leaving 15 bases between them. Germline V gives CDR1 MDHEN, CDR2 SYDVKM.

The chain carries TRBV29-1 and TRBJ2-5; 8 bases agree with TRBD2. Looked up from germline, CDR1 is SQVTM and CDR2 is ANQGSEA. The J segment lost 3 bases and the V segment lost 4 bases, leaving 13 bases of the junction unmatched. CDR3 length: 16 amino acids. CDR3 amino acids: CSVVDSGGAWEETQYF. In DNA, the CDR3 is TGCAGCGTTGTAGACTCGGGAGGGGCGTGGGAAGAGACCCAGTACTTC.

A few counts support this clone. V gene TRBV10-3 combines with J gene TRBJ1-1, with unresolved D. The germline V gene encodes CDR1 ENHRY and CDR2 SYGVKD. The CDR3 extends over 12 amino acids. Trimming pared 0 bases from V and 5 bases from J, leaving 4 bases between. The CDR3 is CAISESTTEAFF. For the CDR3, the DNA is TGTGCCATCAGTGAGTCGACAACTGAAGCTTTCTTT.

The chain joins TRBV6-1 to TRBJ2-7, with D perhaps matching TRBD1 (5 bases). The CDR3 is 14 amino acids. V lost 8 bases and J lost 2, with 16 bases in between. Germline V lookup: CDR1 MNHNS, CDR2 SASEGT. CDR3 nucleotide sequence: TGTGCCAGCCCCAGGGCCGCACCCCCCTACGAGCAGTACTTC. Translated: CASPRAAPPYEQYF.

CDR3 nucleotides: TGTGCCAGTAGTATGGGCAGGGTAGGTCAGCCCCAGCATTTT. Protein sequence: CASSMGRVGQPQHF. The chain is built from TRBV19 and TRBJ1-5, with a tentative D call TRBD1 (5 bases). V was trimmed by 3 bases and J by 6 bases, leaving 12 bases between them. Germline-derived CDR1 and CDR2 are LNHDA and SQIVND (reference sequence). The CDR3 loop spans 14 amino acids. The full variable domain, in which reference TRBV19 and TRBJ1-5 provide the parts outside the CDR3, is DGGITQSPKYLFRKEGQNVTLSCEQNLNHDAMYWYRQDPGQGLRLIYYSQIVNDFQKGDIAEGYSVSREKKESFPLTVTSAQKNPTAFYLCASSMGRVGQPQHFGDGTRLSIL.

This chain uses TRBV4-3 with TRBJ1-2; unclear D gene. Per the germline V gene, CDR1 is LGHNA and CDR2 is YSLEER. Trimming shortened V by 1 base and J by 4 bases, and 4 bases separated the two germline ends. The length of the CDR3 is 12 residues. The CDR3 loop reads CASSQAGYGYTF. The CDR3 DNA sequence: TGCGCCAGCAGCCAAGCAGGCTATGGCTACACCTTC.

The J gene is TRBJ2-3, the V gene TRBV5-6; 10 bases align to TRBD1. With 4 bases clipped from V and 1 base from J, the junction kept 12 bases outside the gene matches. The CDR3 has 18 amino acids. Germline CDR1 and CDR2: SGHDT and YYEEEE. The CDR3 region has the DNA TGTGCCAGCAGCCCGACAGGGGGCCATGAGTCTGGCACAGATACGCAGTATTTT. Residues: CASSPTGGHESGTDTQYF.

This clone came up once. V is TRBV5-6 and J is TRBJ2-3; TRBD2 matches at 9 bases. Per germline, CDR1 SGHDT and CDR2 YYEEEE. The CDR3 contains 16 residues. Germline trimming cut 3 bases from V and 3 bases from J; bases unmatched to any gene: 8. This CDR3 reads CASSSARREGTDTQYF. The DNA for the CDR3 is TGTGCCAGCAGCTCAGCAAGGCGGGAGGGGACAGATACGCAGTATTTT. Supplemented by reference TRBV5-6 and TRBJ2-3, the full variable domain reads DAGVTQSPTHLIKTRGQQVTLRCSPKSGHDTVSWYQQALGQGPQFIFQYYEEEERQRGNFPDRFSGHQFPNYSSELNVNALLLGDSALYLCASSSARREGTDTQYFGPGTRLTVL.

Points on this clone: The identical CDR3 is also encoded by other nucleotide sequences in the sample. The chain recombines TRBV5-1 with TRBJ1-1; D is perhaps TRBD1 (5 bases). V lost 4 bases to trimming and J lost 0 bases, with 13 bases between them. Per the germline V gene, CDR1 is SGHRS and CDR2 is YFSETQ. This CDR3 spans 15 amino acids. For the CDR3, the DNA is TGCGCCAGCAGCCCCTCGGGGGGAATGAACACTGAAGCTTTCTTT. Its protein product is CASSPSGGMNTEAFF.

The V gene is TRBV7-9, the J gene TRBJ2-5; tentatively, D is TRBD2 (5 bases). Trimming cost V 5 bases and J 5 bases, with 15 bases left between them. The CDR3 covers 14 residues. Per the germline V gene, CDR1 is SEHNR and CDR2 is FQNEAQ (reference sequence). The CDR3 DNA reads as TGTGCCAGCAGCCAAAATGAGGGTCGGGAGACCCAGTACTTC. It codes for CASSQNEGRETQYF. Combining the CDR3 with reference TRBV7-9 and TRBJ2-5 gives the whole variable domain DTGVSQNPRHKITKRGQNVTFRCDPISEHNRLYWYRQTLGQGPEFLTYFQNEAQLEKSRLLSDRFSAERPKGSFSTLEIQRTEQGDSAMYLCASSQNEGRETQYFGPGTRLLVL.

This chain uses TRBV18 with TRBJ2-3; D possibly uses TRBD1 or TRBD2 (5 bases each). The CDR3 runs 15 residues. Germline V gene data show CDR1 as KGHSH and CDR2 as LQKENI. V was trimmed by 3 bases and J by 6 bases, leaving 16 bases between them. Written as DNA, the CDR3 is TGTGCCAGCTCACCCAACACCCCCGAGGGGGATACGCAGTATTTT. Translation: CASSPNTPEGDTQYF.

The rearrangement uses TRBV6-1 and TRBJ1-1; D is possibly TRBD1 (6 bases). Germline V gene data show CDR1 as MNHNS and CDR2 as SASEGT. The CDR3 covers 14 residues. The V end was cut by 6 bases, the J end by 2 bases, with 13 bases between. The CDR3 DNA follows: TGTGCCAGCAGACCCAAACAGGGAAACACTGAAGCTTTCTTT. Residues: CASRPKQGNTEAFF.

This chain links TRBV7-9 with TRBJ1-5; D is undetermined. Germline values: CDR1 SEHNR, CDR2 FQNEAQ (reference sequence). V was clipped by 4 bases and J by 4 bases, with 20 bases between them. This CDR3 comprises 17 residues. CDR3 protein: CASSSYGPSGPNQPQHF. The CDR3 nucleotides are TGTGCCAGCAGCTCATACGGGCCAAGCGGGCCTAATCAGCCCCAGCATTTT. The full variable domain, rest sourced from reference TRBV7-9 and TRBJ1-5, is DTGVSQNPRHKITKRGQNVTFRCDPISEHNRLYWYRQTLGQGPEFLTYFQNEAQLEKSRLLSDRFSAERPKGSFSTLEIQRTEQGDSAMYLCASSSYGPSGPNQPQHFGDGTRLSIL.

The chain has TRBV5-6 and TRBJ1-2; D call uncertain. Germline-derived CDR1 and CDR2 are SGHDT and YYEEEE. This CDR3 has 14 residues. V was cut by 6 bases and J by 4 bases, with 16 bases left in between. The CDR3 here is CASIPRPDSYGYTF. In DNA form, the CDR3 reads TGTGCCAGCATCCCCAGGCCCGATAGCTATGGCTACACCTTC.

This chain links TRBV25-1 with TRBJ1-2; no definite D call. Between the trimmed V and J ends, which lost 4 bases and 2 bases, there was a span of 8 bases. This CDR3 is 13 amino acids long. Looked up from germline, CDR1 is MGHDK and CDR2 is SYGVNS. The CDR3 reads CASSAPQNYGYTF. The CDR3 DNA reads TGTGCCAGCAGTGCACCACAGAACTATGGCTACACCTTC.